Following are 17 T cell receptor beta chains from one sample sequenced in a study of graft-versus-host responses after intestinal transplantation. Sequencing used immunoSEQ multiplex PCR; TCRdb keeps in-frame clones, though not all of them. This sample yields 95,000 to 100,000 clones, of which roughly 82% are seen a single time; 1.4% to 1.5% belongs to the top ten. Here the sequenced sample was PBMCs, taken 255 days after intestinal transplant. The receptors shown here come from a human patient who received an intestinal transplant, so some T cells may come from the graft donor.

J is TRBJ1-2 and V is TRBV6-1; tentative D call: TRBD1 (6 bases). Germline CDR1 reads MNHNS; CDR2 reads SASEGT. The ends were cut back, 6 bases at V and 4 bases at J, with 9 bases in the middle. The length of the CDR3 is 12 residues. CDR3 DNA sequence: TGTGCCAGCAGCGACAGGATCTATGGCTACACCTTC. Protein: CASSDRIYGYTF.

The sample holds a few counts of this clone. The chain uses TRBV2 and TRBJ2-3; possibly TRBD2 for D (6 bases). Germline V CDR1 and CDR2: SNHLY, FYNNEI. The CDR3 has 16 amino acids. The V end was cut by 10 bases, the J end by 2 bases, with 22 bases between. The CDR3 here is CATPGNIAEYTDTQYF. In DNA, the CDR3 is TGTGCCACCCCGGGCAACATAGCGGAGTACACAGATACGCAGTATTTT.

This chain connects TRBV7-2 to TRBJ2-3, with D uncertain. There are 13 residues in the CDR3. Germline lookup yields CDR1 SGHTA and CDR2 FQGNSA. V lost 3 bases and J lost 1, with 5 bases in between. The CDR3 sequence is CASSFIGTDTQYF. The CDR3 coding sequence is TGTGCCAGCAGCTTCATTGGCACAGATACGCAGTATTTT.

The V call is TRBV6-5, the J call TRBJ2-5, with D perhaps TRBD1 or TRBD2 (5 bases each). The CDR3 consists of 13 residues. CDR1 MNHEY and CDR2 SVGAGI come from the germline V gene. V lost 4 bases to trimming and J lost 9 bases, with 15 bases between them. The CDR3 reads CASSFAEGESQYF. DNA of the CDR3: TGTGCCAGCAGTTTTGCAGAAGGGGAGTCCCAGTACTTC.

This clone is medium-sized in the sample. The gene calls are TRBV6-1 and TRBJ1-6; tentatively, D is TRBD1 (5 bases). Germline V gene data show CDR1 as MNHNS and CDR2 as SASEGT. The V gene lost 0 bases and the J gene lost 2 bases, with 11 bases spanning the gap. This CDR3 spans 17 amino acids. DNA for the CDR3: TGTGCCAGCAGTGAAGCGGGGGGAGGGACCTATAATTCACCCCTCCACTTT. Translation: CASSEAGGGTYNSPLHF.

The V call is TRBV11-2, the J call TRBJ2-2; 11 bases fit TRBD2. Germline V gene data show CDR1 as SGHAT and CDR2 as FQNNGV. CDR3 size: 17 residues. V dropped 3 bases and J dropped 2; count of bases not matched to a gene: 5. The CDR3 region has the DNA TGTGCCAGCAGCTTGGGACTAGCGGATCTCAACACCGGGGAGCTGTTTTTT. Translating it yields CASSLGLADLNTGELFF.

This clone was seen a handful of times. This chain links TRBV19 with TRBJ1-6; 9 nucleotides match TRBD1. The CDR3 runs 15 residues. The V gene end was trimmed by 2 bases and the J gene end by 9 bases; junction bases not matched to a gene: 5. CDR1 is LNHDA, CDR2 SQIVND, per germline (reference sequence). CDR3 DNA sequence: TGTGCCAGTAGTATATCCGGGACAGGGAGTTCACCCCTCCACTTT. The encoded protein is CASSISGTGSSPLHF.

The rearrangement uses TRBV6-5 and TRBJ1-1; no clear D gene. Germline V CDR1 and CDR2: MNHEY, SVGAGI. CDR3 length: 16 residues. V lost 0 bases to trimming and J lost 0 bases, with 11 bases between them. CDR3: CASSYSRIELNTEAFF. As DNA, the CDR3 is TGTGCCAGCAGTTACTCGAGAATCGAGCTGAACACTGAAGCTTTCTTT.

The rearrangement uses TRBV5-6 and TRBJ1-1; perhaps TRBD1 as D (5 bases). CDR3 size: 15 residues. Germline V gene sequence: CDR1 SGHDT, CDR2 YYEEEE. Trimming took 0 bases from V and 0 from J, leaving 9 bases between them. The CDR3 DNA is TGTGCCAGCAGCTTGGTAGGGACGGTGAACACTGAAGCTTTCTTT. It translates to CASSLVGTVNTEAFF.

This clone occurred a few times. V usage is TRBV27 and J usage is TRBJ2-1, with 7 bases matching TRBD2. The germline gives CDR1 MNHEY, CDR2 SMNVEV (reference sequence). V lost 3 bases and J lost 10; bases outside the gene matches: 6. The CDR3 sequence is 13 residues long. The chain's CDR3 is CASSLTHGGEQFF. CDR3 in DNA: TGTGCCAGCAGTTTGACGCACGGGGGGGAGCAGTTCTTC.

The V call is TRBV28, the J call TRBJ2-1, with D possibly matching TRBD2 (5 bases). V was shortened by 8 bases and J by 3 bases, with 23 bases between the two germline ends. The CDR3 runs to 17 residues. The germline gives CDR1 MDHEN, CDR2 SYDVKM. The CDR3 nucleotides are TGTGCCAGCTCACCCCTCGGACCCCTTAGCGTCTACAATGAGCAGTTCTTC. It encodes CASSPLGPLSVYNEQFF.

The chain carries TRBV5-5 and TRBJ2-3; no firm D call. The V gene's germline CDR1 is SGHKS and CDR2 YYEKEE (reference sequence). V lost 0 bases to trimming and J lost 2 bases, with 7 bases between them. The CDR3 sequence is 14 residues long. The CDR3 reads CASSLVPFTDTQYF. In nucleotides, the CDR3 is TGTGCCAGCAGCTTGGTCCCATTCACAGATACGCAGTATTTT.

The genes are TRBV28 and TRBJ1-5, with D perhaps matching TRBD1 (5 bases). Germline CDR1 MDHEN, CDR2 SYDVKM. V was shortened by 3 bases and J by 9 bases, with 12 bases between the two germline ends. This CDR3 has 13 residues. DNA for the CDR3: TGTGCCAGCAGTTTTATGGGGGACGGGCCCCAGCATTTT. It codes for CASSFMGDGPQHF. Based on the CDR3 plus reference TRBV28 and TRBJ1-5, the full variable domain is DVKVTQSSRYLVKRTGEKVFLECVQDMDHENMFWYRQDPGLGLRLIYFSYDVKMKEKGDIPEGYSVSREKKERFSLILESASTNQTSMYLCASSFMGDGPQHFGDGTRLSIL.

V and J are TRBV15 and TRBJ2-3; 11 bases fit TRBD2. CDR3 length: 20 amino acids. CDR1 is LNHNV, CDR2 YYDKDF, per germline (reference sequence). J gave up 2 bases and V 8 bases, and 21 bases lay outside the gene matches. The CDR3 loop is CATQSSGGARYGAITDTQYF. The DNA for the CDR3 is TGTGCCACCCAGAGTAGCGGGGGGGCCCGCTACGGGGCCATCACAGATACGCAGTATTTT.

The CDR3 coding sequence is TGTGCCAGCAGCTTTGAACAGGGCACTGAGCAGTTCTTC. Translation: CASSFEQGTEQFF. V is TRBV11-2 and J is TRBJ2-1; tentative D call: TRBD1 (6 bases). Looked up from germline, CDR1 is SGHAT and CDR2 is FQNNGV. V was shortened by 3 bases and J by 9 bases, with 12 bases between the two germline ends. The CDR3 runs to 13 residues.

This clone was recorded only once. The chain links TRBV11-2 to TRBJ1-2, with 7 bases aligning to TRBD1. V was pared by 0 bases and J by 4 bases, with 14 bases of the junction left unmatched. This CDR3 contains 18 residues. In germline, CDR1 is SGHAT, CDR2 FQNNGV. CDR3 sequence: CASSLERDSGDYLYGYTF. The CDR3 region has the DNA TGTGCCAGCAGCTTAGAACGGGACAGTGGGGACTACCTCTATGGCTACACCTTC.

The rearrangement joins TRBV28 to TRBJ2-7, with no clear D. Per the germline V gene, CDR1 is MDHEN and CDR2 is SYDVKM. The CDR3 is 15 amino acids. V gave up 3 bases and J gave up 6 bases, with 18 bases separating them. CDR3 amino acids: CASSFSTETFSEQYF. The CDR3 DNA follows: TGTGCCAGCAGTTTCTCGACTGAAACATTCTCCGAGCAGTACTTC.